The clone carrying this T cell receptor (beta chain) was seen repeatedly, ten times or more. Antigen: not known. CDR1 SGHRS and CDR2 YFSETQ come from the germline V gene. The V end lost 4 bases, the J end lost 0 bases, and 11 bases lay between the germline ends. The CDR3 has 15 amino acids. The data are from a study of CD8 T cells in ankylosing spondylitis. Study-wide results and limits: The study identified a TCR beta motif of seven or eight highly homologous variants that appeared characteristic of ankylosing spondylitis blood. Matched ankylosing spondylitis synovial fluid reportedly contained a significantly enriched population of disease-linked clones.

Quantitative barcoded 5'-RACE was used to prepare TCR beta libraries. MiXCR was run by TCRdb on the 5' RACE reads, yielding one entry per CDR3 protein. The profile shows 250,000 to 400,000 distinct CDR3 sequences, approximately 10% of them singletons. This rearrangement joins TRBV5-1 to TRBJ1-5; D is uncertain. The source of this sequence is a female donor with ankylosing spondylitis or in good health (not recorded which). Sequences were obtained from blood, either unsorted or a sorted T cell fraction (not recorded which). The CDR3 coding sequence is TGCGCCAGCAGCGTCTCGGGAGATAGCAATCAGCCCCAGCATTTT. This gives the protein CASSVSGDSNQPQHF.